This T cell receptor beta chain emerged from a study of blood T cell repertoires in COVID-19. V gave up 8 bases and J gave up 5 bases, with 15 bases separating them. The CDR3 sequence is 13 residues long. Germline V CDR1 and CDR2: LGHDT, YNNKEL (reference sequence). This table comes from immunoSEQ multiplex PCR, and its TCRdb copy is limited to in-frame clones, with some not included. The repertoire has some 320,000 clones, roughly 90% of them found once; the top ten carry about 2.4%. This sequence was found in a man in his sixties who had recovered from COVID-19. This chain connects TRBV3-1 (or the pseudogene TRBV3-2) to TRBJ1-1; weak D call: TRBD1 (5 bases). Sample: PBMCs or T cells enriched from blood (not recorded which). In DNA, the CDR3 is TGTGCCAGCCGCAGCCGGGGGGGGACTGAAGCTTTCTTT. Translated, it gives CASRSRGGTEAFF.